This TCR beta chain was retrieved from a study of a mutant IDH1 vaccine in newly diagnosed glioma. Study in general: Investigators started vaccination 4-6 weeks after radiotherapy alone, or with temozolomide cycles. There were about 60% males and approximately 38% females among treated patients, whose mean age was 40.4 years.

This CDR3 is built from 15 residues. The V gene lost 4 bases and the J gene lost 0 bases, with 11 bases spanning the gap. Per germline, CDR1 SGHTS and CDR2 YDEGEE. Study-wide results and limits: Pseudoprogression showed no apparent link to changes in top peripheral T cell clonotypes. Evidence of vaccine-induced immune responses was documented in approximately 93% of patients.

Sequencing used immunoSEQ multiplex PCR; TCRdb keeps in-frame clones, though not all of them. The table includes fewer than 40,000 clones, about three fifths detected once. Points on this clone: The antigen remains unidentified.

The time point here: week 5, during vaccination. In every dose of vaccine, 300 ug of mutant IDH1 20-mer peptide was given alongside topical imiquimod. The genes are TRBV5-8 and TRBJ2-1; tentative D call: TRBD2 (5 bases). The clonotype was recovered from a woman between 18 and 30 years old with glioma. The sequences come from PBMCs, collected from a glioma patient whose treatment included an IDH1 peptide vaccine. The CDR3: CASSPDGGSYNEQFF. As DNA, the CDR3 is TGTGCCAGCAGCCCGGACGGAGGCTCCTACAATGAGCAGTTCTTC.